This T cell receptor beta chain was captured in a study of cytomegalovirus exposure and HLA in healthy donors. TCRdb's copy holds only in-frame clones and misses some; the assay was immunoSEQ multiplex PCR. The table shows fewer than 200,000 clones, with roughly 86% occurring only once. Note on this clone: The target antigen is unknown.

Points from the study as a whole: Investigators reported under 200 TCR beta chains as tied to cytomegalovirus. Reportedly, diagnosis of cytomegalovirus status by the classifier showed high specificity and sensitivity. According to a subsequent analysis, TCR clusters from the first cohort were inclined to appear together in the roughly 130 validation repertoires.

With 0 bases removed from V and 6 bases from J, the gap between germline ends came to 6 bases. The CDR3 consists of 13 residues. Germline CDR1 reads MNHEY; CDR2 reads SMNVEV (reference sequence). The sample was PBMCs. The chain joins TRBV27 to TRBJ2-1, with D maybe TRBD2 (6 bases). This receptor was taken from a man aged 25-45 years in good health and CMV-seropositive. CDR3 sequence: CASSLSSGNEQFF. CDR3 DNA: TGTGCCAGCAGTTTATCTAGCGGCAATGAGCAGTTCTTC.